This T cell receptor (beta chain) is from a study of T-cell memory formation after mild COVID-19. TCRdb reprocessed the 5' RACE reads via MiXCR and lists one record per CDR3 protein. The sample lists about 360,000 distinct CDR3 sequences; 13% were seen once. V dropped 1 base and J dropped 7 bases, with 11 bases sitting between them. This CDR3 contains 14 residues. Germline CDR1 LGHNA, CDR2 YNFKEQ. Sequencing used PBMCs or a T cell subset sorted from them (not recorded which). This sequence originates from a young man who had mild COVID-19 (a few samples of this study predate the infection). Cell type and time point are not known. The chain carries TRBV4-2 and TRBJ1-5, with a weak D call TRBD1 (5 bases). CDR3 region: CASSQVLGGQPQHF. CDR3 in DNA: TGTGCCAGCAGCCAAGTATTGGGGGGACAGCCCCAGCATTTT.